This TCR beta chain was sequenced for a study of Ad26.COV2.S vaccination and SARS-CoV-2 variants. As to treatment: some 19 received Ad26.COV2.S at low or high dose, single or two shots; 5 received placebo; per-sample allocation not given. Sampling occurred on day 63 after the first vaccine or placebo injection. Vaccine was an Ad26 vector expressing Wuhan-strain SARS-CoV-2 spike. Sequencing used immunoSEQ multiplex PCR; TCRdb keeps in-frame clones, though not all of them. The sample lists 300,000 to 400,000 clones, roughly 84% occurring once. Germline V gene data show CDR1 as LGHNA and CDR2 as YNFKEQ. The J segment lost 4 bases and the V segment lost 3 bases, leaving 11 bases of the junction unmatched. CDR3 length: 19 amino acids. This clone has just a few counts.

The chain is built from TRBV4-2 and TRBJ2-1; 14 bases map to TRBD2. The starting material was peripheral blood, obtained in a trial of Ad26.COV2.S vaccine versus placebo. This receptor was obtained from a person between 18 and 59 years old who received the Ad26.COV2.S COVID-19 vaccine or a placebo. For the CDR3, the DNA is TGTGCCAGCAGCCACTCCGGGACTAGCGGGGGCCGGGGGTACAATGAGCAGTTCTTC. This gives the protein CASSHSGTSGGRGYNEQFF.